This T cell receptor beta chain was recorded in a study of T cell repertoires in cytomegalovirus infection. Germline CDR1 is SEHNR and CDR2 is FQNEAQ (reference sequence). V dropped 4 bases and J dropped 4 bases, with 32 bases sitting between them. This CDR3 is 20 amino acids long. Each CDR3 protein gets one entry after TCRdb re-called the reads with MiXCR. Of 250,000 or so distinct CDR3 sequences in the sample, 15% to 20% were seen once. The sample consisted of CD8+ T cells from PBMCs. The rearrangement uses TRBV7-9 and TRBJ2-7, with D unresolved. The TCR was taken from a human donor in good health (CMV status not recorded). Some clones in this sample may be carry-over from other donors' samples. The CDR3 spells CASSSDPLHDNHLAAYEQYF. CDR3 nucleotides: TGTGCCAGCAGCTCCGACCCGCTCCACGACAATCACTTAGCTGCGTACGAGCAGTACTTC.